A selection of T cell receptor beta chains follows, all from one sample in a study of T-cell reconstitution after alpha-beta-depleted transplantation in children. TCRdb re-analysed the PCR reads in MiXCR, keeping a single row per CDR3 protein. The table records about 830,000 distinct CDR3 sequences, roughly 15% of them present only once. The input for sequencing was PBMCs, mostly from graft donor cells, taken 360 days after TCRalphabeta/CD19-depleted stem cell transplant. The receptors derive from a male patient aged 5 to 17 who had a stem cell transplant for acute lymphoblastic leukemia, so the T cells may come from the graft donor. Both conserved end residues are part of each CDR3. The D gene is left open where the match is weak. Size tells how often a clone was seen (once, few, many) or the class of an expanded clone, and some rows leave it out.

CDR3nt | CDR3aa | j_gene | d_gene | abundance | v_gene
TGTGCCACCAGGGGTCGGGGTCCGAACACTGAAGCTTTCTTT | CATRGRGPNTEAFF | TRBJ1-1 | . | . | TRBV15
TGTGCCAGCAGTCCAATAGCGGGAGCCTACAATGAGCAGTTCTTC | CASSPIAGAYNEQFF | TRBJ2-1 | TRBD2 | many | TRBV28
TGTGCCAGCAGCCAAGAGACCGTATTAGCGGACTGGGGGACCGGGGAGCTGTTTTTT | CASSQETVLADWGTGELFF | TRBJ2-2 | . | many | TRBV4-2
TGCAGCGTTGTGCCTAGTGACACCGGGGAGCTGTTTTTT | CSVVPSDTGELFF | TRBJ2-2 | . | many | TRBV29-1
TGCAGCGTTGAATCCCCCTACAATGAGCAGTTCTTC | CSVESPYNEQFF | TRBJ2-1 | . | . | TRBV29-1
TGTGCCAGCAGTAGCTCGACGGGGAGCTCCCGGAATGAGCAGTTCTTC | CASSSSTGSSRNEQFF | TRBJ2-1 | . | . | TRBV25-1
TGTGCCAGTAGTATAGGACAGGGGTACAACGAGCAGTACTTC | CASSIGQGYNEQYF | TRBJ2-7 | TRBD1 | . | TRBV19
TGCAGCGTTGTTGGACAGGGGGAGAACACTGAAGCTTTCTTT | CSVVGQGENTEAFF | TRBJ1-1 | TRBD1 | few | TRBV29-1
TGTGCCAGCAAGCGGGAGTCCCACGAGCAGTACTTC | CASKRESHEQYF | TRBJ2-7 | TRBD2 | . | TRBV2
TGTGCCAGCAGCCGGGACAGGGGGCGTGAGCAGTTCTTC | CASSRDRGREQFF | TRBJ2-1 | TRBD1 | few | TRBV2
TGTGCCAGCAGCTTAGTATGGGGGACGCAGTTCTTC | CASSLVWGTQFF | TRBJ2-1 | . | few | TRBV11-2
TGCGCCAGCAGCTTGGCCGGGGCCCAGGGGTATTTT | CASSLAGAQGYF | TRBJ2-3 | . | many | TRBV5-1
TGTGCCAGCAGTTCCCGCTCGCCTTCCCGCACAGATACGCAGTATTTT | CASSSRSPSRTDTQYF | TRBJ2-3 | . | few | TRBV12-3/TRBV12-4
TGTGCCATCAGTGAGTCTCCTGAGACCCAGTACTTC | CAISESPETQYF | TRBJ2-5 | . | . | TRBV10-3
TGTGCCAGCAGCCTCTCCGGGACTAGCGGGTACGAGCAGTACTTC | CASSLSGTSGYEQYF | TRBJ2-7 | TRBD2 | many | TRBV27
TGTGCCAGCAGACCGACTAGCGGGGTCTACAATGAGCAGTTCTTC | CASRPTSGVYNEQFF | TRBJ2-1 | TRBD2 | few | TRBV7-3
TGTGCCAGCACCTTTGGTTCATTCAACACCGGGGAGCTGTTTTTT | CASTFGSFNTGELFF | TRBJ2-2 | . | many | TRBV6-1
TGTGCCAGCAGTAAACGGGACAGGAGGTACGAGCAGTACTTC | CASSKRDRRYEQYF | TRBJ2-7 | TRBD1 | few | TRBV12-3/TRBV12-4
TGCAGCGTTGGCCGGGACGGAAATCAGCCCCAGCATTTT | CSVGRDGNQPQHF | TRBJ1-5 | . | few | TRBV29-1
TGTGCCAGCAGCTTACAATTGACGGGTTCTAACACCGGGGAGCTGTTTTTT | CASSLQLTGSNTGELFF | TRBJ2-2 | . | . | TRBV7-3
TGTGCCAGCAGACTCCCGAGGGGGCCATTCTCCTACGAGCAGTACTTC | CASRLPRGPFSYEQYF | TRBJ2-7 | TRBD1 | few | TRBV6-1
TGTGCCAGCAGCTTTCGGACCTCACCTGCAATCCAGTTCTTC | CASSFRTSPAIQFF | TRBJ2-1 | . | . | TRBV11-2
TGTGCCATCAGTGAGTCAGGAGTAGTCCTGACCTTTGGCGCCACAGATACGCAGTATTTT | CAISESGVVLTFGATDTQYF | TRBJ2-3 | . | . | TRBV10-3
TGCAGCGTTGAGGCAGGGGAGGGGTATGAGCAGTACTTC | CSVEAGEGYEQYF | TRBJ2-7 | . | few | TRBV29-1
TGTGCCACCAGCAGAGAACTAGCGGGAGGCGCCGAGCAGTACTTC | CATSRELAGGAEQYF | TRBJ2-7 | TRBD2 | . | TRBV15
TGTGCCAGCAGCTCCCTACGGGCTAGCGGGAGGGTAAACCATGAGCAGTTCTTC | CASSSLRASGRVNHEQFF | TRBJ2-1 | TRBD2 | few | TRBV5-4
TGTGCCAGCGACGGTGCTCGCCTTTCCTACAATGAGCAGTTCTTC | CASDGARLSYNEQFF | TRBJ2-1 | . | . | TRBV2
TGTGCCATCAGCGGGCAGGGAAATGGCTACACCTTC | CAISGQGNGYTF | TRBJ1-2 | . | . | TRBV10-3
TGCAGCGTTTTAGCGGGCTCCTACGAGCAGTACTTC | CSVLAGSYEQYF | TRBJ2-7 | TRBD2 | many | TRBV29-1